These 15 T cell receptor beta chains originate from one sample sequenced in a study of early T cells in non-severe SARS-CoV-2 infection. TCRdb passed the 5' RACE reads through MiXCR, listing each CDR3 protein once. There are some 30,000 distinct CDR3 sequences in the sample; roughly 5.7% occur only once, and about 6.4% lies in the top ten. Sequenced material: whole blood. The receptor source for this set is an adult who was a healthcare worker with PCR-confirmed SARS-CoV-2 infection or an uninfected control (not recorded which).

This clonotype was recorded many times. The rearrangement uses TRBV28 and TRBJ2-1, with D maybe TRBD2 (6 bases). Germline CDR1 is MDHEN and CDR2 is SYDVKM. This CDR3 contains 15 residues. The V end was cut by 5 bases, the J end by 5 bases, with 16 bases between. CDR3 protein: CASSRAGRPNNEQFF. DNA for the CDR3: TGTGCCAGCAGTAGGGCGGGAAGACCCAACAATGAGCAGTTCTTC. The complete variable domain, with remaining parts taken from reference TRBV28 and TRBJ2-1, reads DVKVTQSSRYLVKRTGEKVFLECVQDMDHENMFWYRQDPGLGLRLIYFSYDVKMKEKGDIPEGYSVSREKKERFSLILESASTNQTSMYLCASSRAGRPNNEQFFGPGTRLTVL.

This clonotype came up many times. The rearrangement uses TRBV18 and TRBJ1-1; a weak D match, TRBD1 (6 bases). Trimming stripped 2 bases from V and 4 bases from J, with 20 bases between. CDR1 is KGHSH and CDR2 is LQKENI in the germline V gene. The CDR3 length is 17 residues. The CDR3 spells CASSPGEAGAVSTEAFF. CDR3 DNA: TGTGCCAGCTCACCAGGGGAAGCAGGGGCGGTTAGCACTGAAGCTTTCTTT.

This chain uses TRBV24-1 with TRBJ2-1, with 10 nucleotides matching TRBD2. The CDR3 is made up of 13 amino acids. The V gene's germline CDR1 is KGHDR and CDR2 SFDVKD. After removal of 3 bases from V and 11 bases from J, the junction contained 3 bases not matched to a gene. The CDR3 protein is CATSDHSGRKQFF. CDR3 bases: TGTGCCACCAGTGATCATAGCGGGAGGAAGCAGTTCTTC.

This clonotype has only a few counts. The chain is built from TRBV27 and TRBJ2-1; D possibly corresponds to TRBD1 (6 bases). CDR3 length: 15 amino acids. Germline CDR1 is MNHEY and CDR2 is SMNVEV (reference sequence). Trimming took off 3 bases at V and 7 bases at J, with 16 bases between the two ends. The CDR3 loop reads CASSFTQGRLNEQFF. Written as DNA, the CDR3 is TGTGCCAGCAGTTTCACCCAGGGGCGGCTAAATGAGCAGTTCTTC.

This clonotype was recorded a few times. The chain links TRBV30 to TRBJ2-1; 7 bases align to TRBD1. Germline V lookup: CDR1 GTSNPN, CDR2 SVGIG (reference sequence). The CDR3 contains 13 residues. With V trimmed by 5 bases and J by 2 bases, 3 bases remained unmatched. CDR3 protein: CAWGTVTYNEQFF. DNA of the CDR3: TGTGCCTGGGGGACAGTAACCTACAATGAGCAGTTCTTC.

This clonotype showed up many times. The CDR3 spells CSASAGGPYEQYF. The CDR3 DNA follows: TGCAGTGCTAGCGCGGGGGGTCCCTACGAGCAGTACTTC. The chain joins TRBV20-1 to TRBJ2-7; 8 positions agree with TRBD2. Germline V CDR1 and CDR2: DFQATT, SNEGSKA (reference sequence). V lost 3 bases to trimming and J lost 2 bases; unmatched junction nucleotides: 3. This CDR3 comprises 13 residues.

This clonotype was counted between two and nine times. This chain joins TRBV12-3 or TRBV12-4 and TRBJ2-4; 7 bases map to TRBD1. Losses at the gene ends were 7 bases for V and 6 bases for J; bases not matched to a gene: 6. CDR3 length: 13 residues. In nucleotides, the CDR3 is TGTGCCAGCATCCCAGCAGGGGGAAACATTCAGTACTTC. Protein: CASIPAGGNIQYF.

The chain is built from TRBV2 and TRBJ2-3; no reliable D call. V was pared by 6 bases and J by 2 bases, with 6 bases between. CDR1 is SNHLY and CDR2 is FYNNEI in the germline V gene. The CDR3 length is 12 residues. This chain's CDR3 is CASRQITDTQYF. The CDR3 coding sequence is TGTGCCAGCAGACAGATCACAGATACGCAGTATTTT.

This clonotype was counted ten times or more. The V gene is TRBV10-3, the J gene TRBJ1-5, with 9 bases fitting TRBD1. V lost 6 bases, J lost 4 bases, and 1 base stayed unmatched. CDR3 length: 13 residues. CDR1 and CDR2 (germline): ENHRY, SYGVKD. The CDR3 sequence: CAISGTGNQPQHF. DNA of the CDR3: TGTGCCATCAGCGGGACAGGGAATCAGCCCCAGCATTTT.

This clonotype was picked up a small number of times. The chain recombines TRBV5-1 with TRBJ2-3; no clear D. The germline V and J ends were trimmed by 2 bases and 5 bases, with 6 bases remaining between them. The CDR3 has 12 amino acids. CDR1 and CDR2 from the germline V gene are SGHRS and YFSETQ. The CDR3 sequence is CASSLHGDTQYF. The CDR3 nucleotides read TGCGCCAGCAGCTTACATGGAGATACGCAGTATTTT.

This clonotype was picked up many times. The chain joins TRBV6-1 to TRBJ2-5; 14 positions agree with TRBD2. Germline lookup yields CDR1 MNHNS and CDR2 SASEGT. Germline trimming cut 5 bases from V and 5 bases from J; bases unmatched to any gene: 4. CDR3 length: 15 amino acids. The CDR3 nucleotides are TGTGCCAGCAGTCGACTAGCGGGAGGGCCGGAGACCCAGTACTTC. Translating gives CASSRLAGGPETQYF.

This clonotype occurred many times. This rearrangement joins TRBV3-1 to TRBJ2-5; maybe TRBD1 (6 bases). Trimming cost V 3 bases and J 4 bases, with 15 bases left between them. CDR1 is LGHDT and CDR2 is YNNKEL in the germline V gene (reference sequence). The CDR3 has 15 amino acids. The CDR3 coding sequence is TGTGCCAGCAGCCAGGTCCGGGACATTATAGAGACCCAGTACTTC. Translating it yields CASSQVRDIIETQYF.

This clonotype was seen only a few times. The chain carries TRBV6-1 and TRBJ1-4; 10 bases are a match to TRBD1. The CDR3 is 16 amino acids. Unmatched junction bases numbered 9, after V lost 4 bases and J lost 7 bases. The V gene's germline CDR1 is MNHNS and CDR2 SASEGT. The CDR3 loop reads CASSGGTGQGSEKLFF. The CDR3 DNA follows: TGTGCCAGCAGTGGAGGAACGGGACAGGGGAGTGAAAAACTGTTTTTT.

The chain joins TRBV2 to TRBJ2-3; no clear D. CDR1 is SNHLY, CDR2 FYNNEI, per germline. The length of the CDR3 is 13 residues. Trimming shortened V by 3 bases and J by 3 bases, and 7 bases separated the two germline ends. The CDR3 sequence is CASSEAGTDTQYF. For the CDR3, the DNA is TGTGCCAGCAGTGAGGCTGGGACAGATACGCAGTATTTT.

This clonotype came up a few times. The J gene is TRBJ1-6, the V gene TRBV9; D is unresolved. V gave up 0 bases and J gave up 4 bases, with 2 bases separating them. Germline V gene lookup returns CDR1 SGDLS and CDR2 YYNGEE. CDR3 size: 13 residues. This chain's CDR3 is CASSVVYNSPLHF. CDR3 DNA sequence: TGTGCCAGCAGCGTAGTTTATAATTCACCCCTCCACTTT.